The 24 T cell receptor beta chains in this list originate from one sample, sequenced in a study of blood T cells in healthy people across ages. A second roughly 7 to 12 cycle PCR used barcoded and J-beta primers. From the 5' RACE reads, TCRdb called clonotypes with MiXCR, one entry per CDR3 protein. The repertoire holds about 1.4 million distinct CDR3 sequences, 45% to 70% seen once, with more than 6% in the top ten. The specimen sequenced was blood. Receptors originate from a man aged 18 to 29 in good health.

Here the CDR3 DNA reads TGTGCCAGCAGTGGAGGGGTTGCGGGAGCGCAGTATTTT. Residues: CASSGGVAGAQYF. V usage is TRBV12-3 or TRBV12-4 and J usage is TRBJ2-3; 7 bases match TRBD2. Losses at the gene ends were 5 bases for V and 10 bases for J; bases not matched to a gene: 9. The CDR3 is made up of 13 amino acids.

This clonotype has just a few counts. This chain connects TRBV5-1 to TRBJ2-5, with TRBD1 matching 7 bases. CDR1 is SGHRS and CDR2 is YFSETQ in the germline V gene. J was trimmed by 2 bases and V by 7 bases; bases with no gene match: 17. The CDR3 extends over 17 amino acids. This chain's CDR3 is CASAEPTGTVSQETQYF. Written as DNA, the CDR3 is TGCGCCAGCGCGGAACCGACGGGGACAGTATCACAAGAGACCCAGTACTTC.

This rearrangement joins TRBV29-1 to TRBJ2-7; D ambiguous. Trimming left V 1 base short and J 1 base short, with 5 bases between. Germline V gene data show CDR1 as SQVTM and CDR2 as ANQGSEA. This CDR3 has 12 amino acids. The CDR3 spells CSVEVESYEQYF. The DNA of the CDR3 is TGCAGCGTTGAAGTAGAGTCCTACGAGCAGTACTTC.

The chain carries TRBV10-3 and TRBJ2-7; D is unclear. This CDR3 has 14 amino acids. Trimming cost V 3 bases and J 1 base, with 10 bases left between them. Germline V gene sequence: CDR1 ENHRY, CDR2 SYGVKD. CDR3 DNA: TGTGCCATCAGTGATCCTCTTAAGTCCTACGAGCAGTACTTC. Its protein product is CAISDPLKSYEQYF.

This rearrangement joins TRBV7-9 to TRBJ2-6, with 12 bases that match TRBD2. CDR3 size: 17 residues. V was clipped by 4 bases and J by 0 bases; unmatched bases: 1. Germline CDR1 reads SEHNR; CDR2 reads FQNEAQ (reference sequence). CDR3 residues: CASSSSGGVSGANVLTF. As DNA, the CDR3 is TGTGCCAGCAGCTCTAGCGGGGGGGTCTCTGGGGCCAACGTCCTGACTTTC.

The rearrangement links TRBV28 to TRBJ2-4, with TRBD1 as a possible D gene (5 bases). The end of the DNA is better explained by TRBJ2-7, so the J call may be wrong. The CDR3 has 13 residues. CDR1 is MDHEN, CDR2 SYDVKM, per germline. The chain's CDR3 is CASGLGAVHEQYF. CDR3 DNA: TGTGCCAGCGGCTTAGGGGCGGTACACGAGCAGTACTTC.

The chain has TRBV7-2 and TRBJ2-5; TRBD2 agrees at 9 bases. CDR3 length: 19 amino acids. Trimming removed 6 bases from V and 1 base from J; junction bases left unmatched: 18. Per the germline V gene, CDR1 is SGHTA and CDR2 is FQGNSA. DNA for the CDR3: TGTGCCAGCAGAGAATTCTTCGGGGCAGCGGGGGGTCGCCAAGAGACCCAGTACTTC. It translates to CASREFFGAAGGRQETQYF.

CDR3 nucleotide sequence: TGCGCCAGCAGCCTAGGACTAGCGGGAGGAATACACAATGAGCAGTACTTC. Its protein is CASSLGLAGGIHNEQYF. The chain employs TRBV5-1 and TRBJ2-5; 14 bases are shared with TRBD2. The CDR3 is 17 residues long. Losses at the gene ends were 4 bases for V and 11 bases for J; bases not matched to a gene: 16. The germline V gene encodes CDR1 SGHRS and CDR2 YFSETQ.

This clonotype was counted at least ten times. The chain is built from TRBV3-1 and TRBJ2-1, with D possibly TRBD2 on 5 matching bases. The germline V and J ends were trimmed by 3 bases and 6 bases, with 12 bases remaining between them. The CDR3 contains 14 residues. Germline lookup yields CDR1 LGHDT and CDR2 YNNKEL (reference sequence). The CDR3 nucleotides read TGTGCCAGCAGCCAGGGTCTAGCCGGCAATGAGCAGTTCTTC. This translates into CASSQGLAGNEQFF.

The chain employs TRBV24-1 and TRBJ2-1; 10 positions agree with TRBD2. V was clipped by 3 bases and J by 4 bases; unmatched bases: 11. CDR3 length: 18 residues. Germline-derived CDR1 and CDR2 are KGHDR and SFDVKD. The CDR3 reads CATSDPSTGTSAYNEQFF. The CDR3 bases are TGTGCCACCAGTGATCCTTCTACCGGGACTAGCGCTTACAATGAGCAGTTCTTC.

The genes are TRBV6-6 and TRBJ2-1; D is perhaps TRBD1 or TRBD2 (5 bases each). V gave up 6 bases and J gave up 7 bases, with 16 bases separating them. Germline V gene data show CDR1 as MNHNY and CDR2 as SVGAGI (reference sequence). The CDR3 is made up of 14 amino acids. CDR3: CASSPAGSRNEQFF. DNA for the CDR3: TGTGCCAGCAGCCCGGCAGGGAGTAGAAATGAGCAGTTCTTC.

This chain connects TRBV27 to TRBJ2-5; 10 bases align to TRBD2. The CDR3 consists of 15 residues. The V gene end was trimmed by 2 bases and the J gene end by 4 bases; junction bases not matched to a gene: 4. CDR1 is MNHEY, CDR2 SMNVEV, per germline (reference sequence). The CDR3 here is CASSLTLAGVETQYF. CDR3 DNA sequence: TGTGCCAGCAGTTTAACCCTAGCGGGAGTAGAGACCCAGTACTTC.

This clonotype has ten or more counts. The chain employs TRBV7-9 and TRBJ2-7, with D uncertain. The germline V gene encodes CDR1 SEHNR and CDR2 FQNEAQ (reference sequence). The CDR3 sequence is 12 residues long. Trimming stripped 2 bases from V and 5 bases from J, with 7 bases between. CDR3 nucleotides: TGTGCCAGCAGCTTATCGGTCCACGAGCAGTACTTC. This codes for CASSLSVHEQYF.

This rearrangement joins TRBV7-2 to TRBJ1-1; 7 nucleotides match TRBD1. The CDR3 has 16 amino acids. V lost 3 bases, J lost 0 bases, and 7 bases stayed unmatched. CDR1 SGHTA and CDR2 FQGNSA come from the germline V gene. CDR3 region: CASSFGAGGMNTEAFF. Written as DNA, the CDR3 is TGTGCCAGCAGCTTTGGGGCAGGGGGTATGAACACTGAAGCTTTCTTT.

This clonotype occurred a few times. The chain employs TRBV6-6 and TRBJ2-5; D is ambiguous. The closer fit of TRBJ2-7 to the DNA end suggests the J call may be wrong. The CDR3 is 13 amino acids. Germline values: CDR1 MNHNY, CDR2 SVGAGI (reference sequence). The CDR3 nucleotides read TGTGCCAGCAGTTACACCGCACGTTACGAGCAGTACTTC. It specifies CASSYTARYEQYF.

This sequence joins TRBV20-1 and TRBJ2-3; unclear D gene. The CDR3 spans 13 residues. CDR1 is DFQATT, CDR2 SNEGSKA, per germline (reference sequence). V was shortened by 5 bases and J by 2 bases, with 11 bases between the two germline ends. The CDR3 DNA is TGCAGTGCTCAAGGTGCTTCCACAGATACGCAGTATTTT. Encoded protein: CSAQGASTDTQYF.

This clonotype was detected once. This chain connects TRBV7-2 to TRBJ2-7, with D hard to call. The CDR3 contains 13 residues. The V gene lost 7 bases and the J gene lost 4 bases, with 14 bases spanning the gap. CDR1 and CDR2 (germline): SGHTA, FQGNSA. CDR3 nucleotides: TGTGCCAGCACCCGTTCTCGGGCGTACGAGCAGTACTTC. It translates to CASTRSRAYEQYF.

This rearrangement joins TRBV20-1 to TRBJ2-1, with 11 bases identical to TRBD2. Germline V gene lookup returns CDR1 DFQATT and CDR2 SNEGSKA (reference sequence). This CDR3 spans 16 amino acids. V lost 3 bases, J lost 8 bases, and 12 bases stayed unmatched. The CDR3, as DNA: TGCAGTGCTAGTTGGTCTAGCGGGGGGCCGTTCCATGAGCAGTTCTTC. Protein sequence: CSASWSSGGPFHEQFF.

The chain joins TRBV7-2 to TRBJ1-1; 8 nucleotides match TRBD1. Per the germline V gene, CDR1 is SGHTA and CDR2 is FQGNSA. The CDR3 runs to 16 residues. The V gene end was trimmed by 7 bases and the J gene end by 0 bases; junction bases not matched to a gene: 10. CDR3 region: CASTPATGVLNTEAFF. In DNA form, the CDR3 reads TGTGCCAGCACCCCCGCGACAGGGGTATTGAACACTGAAGCTTTCTTT.

The table lists this clonotype with a few counts. J is TRBJ1-1 and V is TRBV29-1; D unclear. Germline-derived CDR1 and CDR2 are SQVTM and ANQGSEA. V was pared by 0 bases and J by 6 bases, with 11 bases between. This CDR3 comprises 13 residues. The CDR3, as DNA: TGCAGCGTTGAAGACTTTTCTGGATCTGAAGCTTTCTTT. Translation: CSVEDFSGSEAFF.

The chain is built from TRBV20-1 and TRBJ2-7, with 8 positions matching TRBD1. Looked up from germline, CDR1 is DFQATT and CDR2 is SNEGSKA (reference sequence). This CDR3 spans 15 amino acids. V trimming: 3 bases; J trimming: 0 bases; junction bases outside the gene matches: 7. Written as DNA, the CDR3 is TGCAGTGCTAGTAAAAGGGACAGGAGCTCCTACGAGCAGTACTTC. It translates to CSASKRDRSSYEQYF.

V and J are TRBV5-5 and TRBJ1-5; 11 nucleotides align to TRBD1. The CDR3 sequence is 15 residues long. V was clipped by 4 bases and J by 5 bases; unmatched bases: 5. Germline CDR1 is SGHKS and CDR2 is YYEKEE (reference sequence). The CDR3 loop is CASSLGDRGYQPQHF. CDR3 DNA: TGTGCCAGCAGCCTGGGGGACAGGGGGTATCAGCCCCAGCATTTT.

There are a few counts of this clonotype. The J gene is TRBJ2-1, the V gene TRBV27, with 12 bases that match TRBD1. Per germline, CDR1 MNHEY and CDR2 SMNVEV (reference sequence). The length of the CDR3 is 15 residues. Trimming cost V 5 bases and J 6 bases; bases outside gene matches: 5. The CDR3 here is CASSPGTGGFNEQFF. The CDR3 DNA reads as TGTGCCAGCAGTCCCGGGACAGGGGGCTTCAATGAGCAGTTCTTC.

The genes are TRBV5-1 and TRBJ1-5; D perhaps matches TRBD1 (5 bases). The CDR3 has 14 residues. Looked up from germline, CDR1 is SGHRS and CDR2 is YFSETQ. The V gene lost 9 bases and the J gene lost 6 bases, with 19 bases spanning the gap. The CDR3 is CAKSHQGIGQPQHF. In DNA, the CDR3 is TGCGCCAAATCCCATCAGGGAATCGGTCAGCCCCAGCATTTT.